The sequence of this T cell receptor (beta chain) was determined in a study of identical twins (dated by TCRdb to between 2015 and 2016). In terms of the full investigation: The study deep-sequenced TCR alpha and beta repertoires from monozygotic twins, unrelated adults of various ages and cord blood to test whether fetal clonotypes persist. To rule out contamination, replicate twin experiments were performed at different times with different library preparation protocols.

Summary of the overall study and its limitations: Recombination models systematically underestimated out-of-frame TCR alpha sharing in monozygotic twins but agreed with sharing between unrelated individuals. Fewer insertions were carried by abundant cord blood beta clonotypes, a similar but weaker trend appeared in young adult naive repertoires, and no such trend appeared in memory repertoires. Out-of-frame TCR alpha sequences shared between twins showed an excess of low generation-probability sequences compared with coincidental sharing between unrelated individuals. Because the same donors could not be followed over many years, the conclusions relied on cross-sectional statistical analysis. Invariant T cells such as MAIT and iNKT could partly confound zero-insertion analyses, although diverse VJ usage argued against such confounding for most clonotypes. The excess sharing between twins in beta out-of-frame sequences was weaker because fewer shared sequences reduced the signal-to-noise ratio.

Compared with germline, V lacks 0 bases and J lacks 2 bases; bases without a gene match: 7. The germline V gene provides CDR1 SGHVS and CDR2 FQNEAQ. The CDR3 numbers 17 residues from cysteine through phenylalanine. The read is trimmed to its CDR3 DNA, 51 bases read in frame from base 1. This clonotype has a handful of counts. Its antigen remains undetermined. Nothing much larger sits one base from this clone, and base qualities are not available. The library was built by means of 5' RACE. The run used an Illumina HiSeq 2000. A universal primer binding site was added through template switching, and the final cDNA carried a unique molecular identifier so that TCR cDNA molecules could be counted accurately. Specific primers in the conserved constant-segment region were used to synthesize first-strand cDNA for TCR alpha and beta chains. To control for contamination, each cDNA library was double barcoded with a SMART-Mk sample barcode plus Illumina barcodes. TruSeq adapter sequences along with Illumina sample barcodes were introduced in two successive PCR steps. Sequencing of the TCR alpha and beta cDNA libraries was done on the Illumina HiSeq platform using custom primers. The original methods were these. Raw reads were processed with MiGEC to extract unique molecular identifiers, and MiXCR was used to determine CDR3 positions. Recombination models were inferred per individual with the repgenHMM and IGoR tools using an EM algorithm. Shared clonotype analysis was performed with the tcR package in R, normalizing sharing by the product of cloneset sizes. To study raw recombination without the effects of thymic and clonal selection, out-of-frame nonproductive sequences were analyzed. TCRdb itself trimmed the public reads at Q25 with fastp, ran MiXCR and retained productive beta chains. Entries are consolidated by CDR3 protein sequence, retaining the most common genes and DNA. The V and J calls shown here were made by TCRdb, not taken from the authors' results. The sample records approximately 1.8 million distinct CDR3 sequences, about 32% of which are singletons. Of the sample, 0.27% falls within the top ten clones.

Every donor in the study was a healthy Caucasian. Material: cord blood. The sequence came from a newborn girl in good health. This chain is built from TRBV7-8 and TRBJ2-1; a stretch of 7 junction bases matches TRBD2. The nucleotide sequence is given as TGTGCCAGCAGCTTAGCGACCCTAGCGGCTACCTACAATGAGCAGTTCTTC. Its protein is CASSLATLAATYNEQFF.